Given below is one TCR beta chain in context. Antigen specificity is unknown. This sample stems from a study of cytomegalovirus exposure and HLA in healthy donors. This PCR relied on a set of 60 Vbeta primers and 13 Jbeta primers. The data were produced by immunoSEQ multiplex PCR, yet TCRdb's version contains in-frame clones alone and is incomplete. Of 150,000 to 200,000 clones detected, more than 70% appear once; the ten largest clones hold approximately 0.26%. Overall study results and limits: A later analysis associated around 17,000 TCR beta sequences with HLA alleles at a 0.05 false discovery rate. The classifier, whose performance was assessed in both the original and validation cohorts, reportedly diagnosed cytomegalovirus status with high specificity and sensitivity. Prior analysis indicated that the majority of TCR beta V segments exhibited productivity approximately 90% or approximately 30% of the time. Most CMV-associated TCR beta chains were later found to appear HLA-restricted.

The CDR3 runs to 13 residues. Germline V gene lookup returns CDR1 SEHNR and CDR2 FQNEAQ (reference sequence). With 8 bases removed from V and 1 base from J, the gap between germline ends came to 11 bases. The receptor's source is a boy aged 5-17 years in good health and CMV-seronegative. Sequencing was carried out using PBMCs. This chain links TRBV7-9 with TRBJ1-1; perhaps TRBD1 as D (5 bases). CDR3 sequence (DNA): TGTGCCAGCGCTGACAGCAGGAACACTGAAGCTTTCTTT. It specifies CASADSRNTEAFF. Drawing the rest from reference TRBV7-9 and TRBJ1-1, the complete variable domain is DTGVSQNPRHKITKRGQNVTFRCDPISEHNRLYWYRQTLGQGPEFLTYFQNEAQLEKSRLLSDRFSAERPKGSFSTLEIQRTEQGDSAMYLCASADSRNTEAFFGQGTRLTVV.